The rows below give T cell receptor beta chains drawn from one sample of a study of blood T cell repertoires in COVID-19. Libraries were prepared by immunoSEQ multiplex PCR; TCRdb keeps only in-frame clonotypes and omits some of them. The sample consists of some 300,000 clones, 88% of them appearing once. Sequencing was performed on PBMCs or T cells enriched from blood (not recorded which). The receptor set was obtained from a woman in her sixties or seventies in a cohort exposed to, infected with or recovered from COVID-19 (not recorded which). The CDR3 runs from the conserved cysteine through the conserved F or W. Each record gives: CDR3 length, D gene, V gene, J gene, clone size, CDR3 protein, CDR3 DNA. A D gene is named only where the DNA matches it firmly. For some rows the clone size is stated as once, few or many, or as a class when expanded; others skip it.

>18|TRBD2|TRBV4-2|TRBJ2-3|NA
CASSPLFSGITSTDTQYF
TGTGCCAGCAGCCCTCTCTTTAGCGGGATAACTAGCACAGATACGCAGTATTTT
>16|TRBD1|TRBV4-3|TRBJ1-2|NA
CASSQVRTGLNYGYTF
TGCGCCAGCAGCCAAGTCCGGACAGGGCTTAACTATGGCTACACCTTC
>15|TRBD1|TRBV4-1|TRBJ1-5|NA
CASSQLTGIGQPQHF
TGCGCCAGCAGCCAACTGACAGGGATAGGCCAGCCCCAGCATTTT
>15|TRBD1|TRBV30|TRBJ1-3|NA
CAWSPSDRAGNTIYF
TGTGCCTGGAGCCCTTCGGACAGGGCGGGAAACACCATATATTTT
>16|NA|TRBV18|TRBJ2-2|NA
CASSPAGQRNTGELFF
TGTGCCAGCTCACCCGCTGGACAGCGAAACACCGGGGAGCTGTTTTTT
>14|NA|TRBV7-9|TRBJ1-1|NA
CASSLGSMNTEAFF
TGTGCCAGCAGCTTAGGCAGTATGAACACTGAAGCTTTCTTT
>12|NA|TRBV27|TRBJ2-7|once
CASSPQGYEQYF
TGTGCCAGCAGCCCCCAGGGCTACGAGCAGTACTTC
>14|NA|TRBV18|TRBJ1-2|NA
CASSPSTGWDGYTF
TGTGCCAGCTCACCCTCAACAGGGTGGGACGGCTACACCTTC
>16|TRBD1|TRBV7-2|TRBJ1-2|NA
CASSLGTGAVSYGYTF
TGTGCCAGCAGCTTAGGGACAGGGGCCGTCTCCTATGGCTACACCTTC
>14|TRBD1|TRBV11-1|TRBJ2-1|NA
CASSFRGPVNEQFF
TGTGCCAGCAGCTTCAGGGGGCCGGTTAATGAGCAGTTCTTC
>16|TRBD1|TRBV7-9|TRBJ2-3|NA
CASSLVGDRGQDTQYF
TGTGCCAGCAGCTTAGTCGGGGACAGGGGGCAGGATACGCAGTATTTT
>15|TRBD2|TRBV27|TRBJ2-7|NA
CASSLQGTRFHEQYF
TGTGCCAGCAGTTTACAGGGGACTAGGTTCCACGAGCAGTACTTC
>12|NA|TRBV3-1/TRBV3-2|TRBJ1-5|NA
CASSQEGGPQHF
TGTGCCAGCAGCCAAGAGGGGGGGCCCCAGCATTTT
>13|TRBD1|TRBV14|TRBJ2-7|NA
CASSRDRWYEQYF
TGTGCCAGCAGCCGGGACAGGTGGTACGAGCAGTACTTC
>15|NA|TRBV6-1|TRBJ1-2|NA
CASSEPTTDTYGYTF
TGTGCCAGCAGTGAACCCACGACGGACACCTATGGCTACACCTTC
>17|TRBD1|TRBV27|TRBJ2-6|NA
CASSLLGTGTGANVLTF
TGTGCCAGCAGTCTCCTTGGGACAGGGACTGGGGCCAACGTCCTGACTTTC
>12|NA|TRBV28|TRBJ1-2|NA
CASSLGAYGYTF
TGTGCCAGCAGTTTGGGAGCCTATGGCTACACCTTC
>14|NA|TRBV3-1/TRBV3-2|TRBJ1-2|NA
CASSQGPANYGYTF
TGTGCCAGCAGCCAAGGTCCAGCTAACTATGGCTACACCTTC
>16|NA|TRBV3-1/TRBV3-2|TRBJ1-4|NA
CASSQGQSVKNEKLFF
TGTGCCAGCAGCCAAGGGCAGTCAGTCAAAAATGAAAAACTGTTTTTT
>14|TRBD1|TRBV24-1|TRBJ1-2|NA
CATSDDDRGAGYTF
TGTGCCACCAGTGATGACGACAGGGGGGCTGGCTACACCTTC
>12|NA|TRBV7-9|TRBJ2-7|NA
CASSFSSYEQYF
TGTGCCAGCAGCTTTAGCTCCTACGAGCAGTACTTC
>14|TRBD2|TRBV19|TRBJ2-1|once
CASTPLAGRNEQFF
TGTGCCAGTACCCCACTAGCGGGACGCAATGAGCAGTTCTTC
>14|NA|TRBV7-3|TRBJ2-1|NA
CASSSGSTYNEQFF
TGTGCCAGCAGCTCCGGGAGCACCTACAATGAGCAGTTCTTC
>18|TRBD2|TRBV24-1|TRBJ2-3|NA
CATSDLTPSGSVGDTQYF
TGTGCCACCAGTGATTTGACCCCTAGCGGGAGTGTTGGAGATACGCAGTATTTT
>13|TRBD2|TRBV10-3|TRBJ2-3|NA
CAIRREGTDTQYF
TGTGCCATCAGGCGGGAGGGTACCGATACGCAGTATTTT
>15|NA|TRBV10-1|TRBJ2-1|NA
CASSLSGTRGNEQFF
TGCGCCAGCAGTTTATCCGGGACTCGGGGCAATGAGCAGTTCTTC
>13|TRBD1|TRBV30|TRBJ2-7|NA
CAWSVARQGEQYF
TGTGCCTGGAGTGTTGCTAGACAGGGCGAGCAGTACTTC
>13|NA|TRBV5-1|TRBJ1-5|NA
CASSLHSNQPQHF
TGCGCCAGCAGCTTACATAGCAATCAGCCCCAGCATTTT
>15|TRBD2|TRBV2|TRBJ2-1|NA
CASSEGTSGSNEQFF
TGTGCCAGCAGTGAAGGGACTAGCGGGAGTAATGAGCAGTTCTTC
>14|NA|TRBV7-8|TRBJ1-2|NA
CASSLGVGGYGYTF
TGTGCCAGCAGCTTAGGAGTGGGCGGGTATGGCTACACCTTC
>14|TRBD1|TRBV2|TRBJ1-5|NA
CASRSEAGGQPQHF
TGTGCCAGCAGAAGTGAGGCAGGGGGTCAGCCCCAGCATTTT
>15|NA|TRBV7-2|TRBJ2-1|once
CASSAYLLTYNEQFF
TGTGCCAGCAGCGCCTACTTGTTAACCTACAATGAGCAGTTCTTC
>14|NA|TRBV4-3|TRBJ2-7|NA
CASSQEQGRGEQYF
TGCGCCAGCAGCCAAGAGCAGGGTAGGGGTGAGCAGTACTTC
>14|NA|TRBV18|TRBJ1-1|NA
CASSPFELNTEAFF
TGTGCCAGCTCACCCTTTGAGTTGAACACTGAAGCTTTCTTT
>17|NA|TRBV7-3|TRBJ1-1|NA
CASTLMGGQVMNTEAFF
TGTGCCAGCACCTTAATGGGCGGGCAGGTCATGAACACTGAAGCTTTCTTT
>16|TRBD2|TRBV6-1|TRBJ2-1|NA
CASSEKSGSFSNEQFF
TGTGCCAGCAGTGAAAAAAGCGGGAGTTTTAGCAATGAGCAGTTCTTC
>15|TRBD2|TRBV24-1|TRBJ2-1|NA
CATRARLAGGREQFF
TGTGCCACCAGGGCCCGGCTAGCGGGAGGGCGTGAGCAGTTCTTC
>15|TRBD1|TRBV30|TRBJ2-2|NA
CAWSDRGRNTGELFF
TGTGCCTGGAGTGACAGGGGCCGGAACACCGGGGAGCTGTTTTTT
>15|TRBD2|TRBV28|TRBJ2-1|NA
CASSPSGSHGNEQFF
TGTGCCAGCAGTCCCAGCGGGAGTCACGGGAATGAGCAGTTCTTC
>14|NA|TRBV28|TRBJ1-2|NA
CASSPHGGNYGYTF
TGTGCCAGCAGCCCCCATGGGGGCAACTATGGCTACACCTTC
>16|NA|TRBV9|TRBJ1-3|NA
CASSVESVSSGNTIYF
TGTGCCAGCAGCGTAGAAAGCGTTAGCTCTGGAAACACCATATATTTT
>18|TRBD2|TRBV7-2|TRBJ2-1|NA
CASSLSRTSGGFNNEQFF
TGTGCCAGCAGCTTATCGAGGACTAGCGGGGGTTTTAACAATGAGCAGTTCTTC
>15|NA|TRBV9|TRBJ2-7|NA
CAPEDPLAQPVEQYF
TGTGCCCCAGAGGACCCACTAGCCCAACCCGTTGAGCAGTACTTC